These 13 T cell receptor beta chains share one sample of origin, sequenced in a study of Ad26.COV2.S vaccination and SARS-CoV-2 variants. Only in-frame clones appear in the TCRdb table, and some are missing; sequencing was by immunoSEQ multiplex PCR. The sample carries roughly 400,000 clones, around nine tenths recorded once. Indicated treatment: over 15 received Ad26.COV2.S at low or high dose, single or two shots; 5 received placebo; per-sample allocation not given. The samples were gathered on day 63 after the first injection of vaccine or placebo. The source was peripheral blood, collected in a trial of Ad26.COV2.S vaccine versus placebo. All receptors come from a person between 18 and 65 years old who received the Ad26.COV2.S COVID-19 vaccine or a placebo.

The V and J genes are TRBV11-2 and TRBJ2-7; 8 bases fit TRBD2. The CDR3 extends over 14 amino acids. V dropped 1 base and J dropped 9; count of bases not matched to a gene: 8. From germline, CDR1 is SGHAT and CDR2 FQNNGV. The CDR3 DNA reads TGTGCCAGCAGCTTAGCGGGAGGGCCCCCCGGGCAGTACTTC. This gives the protein CASSLAGGPPGQYF.

This sequence joins TRBV11-1 and TRBJ2-4, with D perhaps TRBD1 (6 bases). Germline lookup yields CDR1 SGHAT and CDR2 FQDESV (reference sequence). V was shortened by 4 bases and J by 1 base, with 11 bases between the two germline ends. The CDR3 extends over 15 amino acids. CDR3 DNA: TGTGCCAGCAGCTGGGACAATCTCGCCAAAAACATTCAGTACTTC. Amino acid sequence: CASSWDNLAKNIQYF.

The chain combines TRBV28 with TRBJ1-5; TRBD1 agrees at 7 bases. The V segment lost 6 bases and the J segment 1 base; nucleotides outside the gene matches: 12. The CDR3 totals 17 residues. The germline gives CDR1 MDHEN, CDR2 SYDVKM. CDR3 sequence reads: CASSPAGGLGSNQPQHF. CDR3 nucleotides: TGTGCCAGCAGCCCGGCAGGGGGATTAGGAAGCAATCAGCCCCAGCATTTT.

V is TRBV6-5 and J is TRBJ2-5; 7 positions agree with TRBD1. Trimming at V came to 2 bases and at J to 4 bases, leaving 10 bases not matched to a gene. Germline assignment: CDR1 MNHEY and CDR2 SVGAGI. The CDR3 is 16 residues long. The CDR3: CASSYPGPGGVETQYF. DNA for the CDR3: TGTGCCAGCAGTTACCCCGGTCCAGGGGGTGTAGAGACCCAGTACTTC.

The V gene is TRBV19, the J gene TRBJ2-1; 7 nucleotides line up with TRBD1. CDR3 size: 13 residues. Losses at the gene ends were 6 bases for V and 7 bases for J; bases not matched to a gene: 6. Germline-derived CDR1 and CDR2 are LNHDA and SQIVND (reference sequence). CDR3 amino acids: CASSARGKNEQFF. CDR3 sequence (DNA): TGTGCCAGTAGCGCCAGGGGGAAGAATGAGCAGTTCTTC.

This chain's CDR3 is CASSLEFSRSGYTF. The CDR3 DNA is TGTGCCAGCAGCTTAGAGTTCTCACGGAGCGGCTACACCTTC. The chain is built from TRBV7-2 and TRBJ1-2; D not certain. Between the trimmed V and J ends, which lost 1 base and 8 bases, there was a span of 14 bases. This CDR3 contains 14 residues. Germline loops: CDR1 SGHTA, CDR2 FQGNSA. The variable domain in full, completed from reference TRBV7-2 and TRBJ1-2, reads GAGVSQSPSNKVTEKGKDVELRCDPISGHTALYWYRQSLGQGLEFLIYFQGNSAPDKSGLPSDRFSAERTGGSVSTLTIQRTQQEDSAVYLCASSLEFSRSGYTFGSGTRLTVV.

J is TRBJ2-7 and V is TRBV5-1; 8 positions agree with TRBD1. The germline gives CDR1 SGHRS, CDR2 YFSETQ. Trimming took 4 bases from V and 6 from J; bases not matched to a gene: 6. This CDR3 is 13 amino acids long. DNA for the CDR3: TGCGCCAGCAGCGGGGGACAGGTCGGCGAGCAGTACTTC. Translation gives CASSGGQVGEQYF.

This clone was found a few times. The rearrangement uses TRBV28 and TRBJ1-1; D possibly corresponds to TRBD1 (5 bases). V lost 5 bases, J lost 1 base, and 14 bases lay in between. Germline CDR1 MDHEN, CDR2 SYDVKM. The CDR3 extends over 15 amino acids. The DNA of the CDR3 is TGTGCCAGCAGTCCACCCGGGACGGCGAACACTGAAGCTTTCTTT. Its translation: CASSPPGTANTEAFF.

The chain carries TRBV15 and TRBJ2-2, with D unresolved. Germline loops: CDR1 LNHNV, CDR2 YYDKDF (reference sequence). The length of the CDR3 is 13 residues. Trimming removed 2 bases at V and 5 bases at J, with 6 bases between. The CDR3 sequence: CATSRPITGELFF. The CDR3 bases are TGTGCCACCAGCAGACCAATTACCGGGGAGCTGTTTTTT. The complete variable domain, with remaining parts taken from reference TRBV15 and TRBJ2-2, reads DAMVIQNPRYQVTQFGKPVTLSCSQTLNHNVMYWYQQKSSQAPKLLFHYYDKDFNNEADTPDNFQSRRPNTSFCFLDIRSPGLGDTAMYLCATSRPITGELFFGEGSRLTVL.

This clone was seen at least ten times. The chain uses TRBV5-4 and TRBJ2-1; TRBD1 matches 7 bases. Germline CDR1 reads SGHNT; CDR2 reads YYREEE (reference sequence). V trimming: 7 bases; J trimming: 0 bases; junction bases outside the gene matches: 4. The CDR3 runs 14 residues. CDR3 coding DNA: TGTGCCAGCCACAGGGGCGGCTCCTACAATGAGCAGTTCTTC. It encodes CASHRGGSYNEQFF.

The chain couples TRBV28 to TRBJ1-2; a weak D match, TRBD1 (5 bases). The CDR3 covers 14 residues. Germline CDR1 is MDHEN and CDR2 is SYDVKM. Trimming removed 1 base from V and 6 bases from J, with 12 bases in between. The CDR3 nucleotides are TGTGCCAGCAGTTTATTGACAGACCCTCATGGCTACACCTTC. Its translation: CASSLLTDPHGYTF.

This sequence joins TRBV12-3 or TRBV12-4 and TRBJ1-4; D perhaps matches TRBD1 (5 bases). V was clipped by 6 bases and J by 8 bases, with 13 bases between them. CDR3 size: 13 residues. The CDR3 is CASSGAPGEKLFF. CDR3 nucleotide sequence: TGTGCCAGCAGCGGGGCCCCGGGAGAAAAACTGTTTTTT.

This chain links TRBV28 with TRBJ1-4, with 7 bases lining up with TRBD1. The length of the CDR3 is 13 residues. The germline CDR1 and CDR2 sequences are MDHEN and SYDVKM. The V segment lost 8 bases and the J segment 6 bases; nucleotides outside the gene matches: 6. The CDR3: CASVRQGDEKLFF. Here the CDR3 DNA reads TGTGCCAGCGTCAGACAGGGAGATGAAAAACTGTTTTTT.